The entry that follows covers one TCR beta chain sequence. The antigen remains unidentified. Germline V CDR1 and CDR2: ENHRY, SYGVKD. The junction had 1 base not matched to a gene; V was cut back by 0 bases and J by 3 bases. This CDR3 comprises 15 residues. Some clones are missing from TCRdb's copy, which holds only in-frame ones; the method was immunoSEQ multiplex PCR. The sample records around 11,000 clones, roughly 95% being singletons. These data come from a study of monozygotic twins with cystic fibrosis. In the study overall: Libraries were built from approximately 3 micrograms of fragmented DNA using approximately 15 PCR cycles.

General observations from the study: Monozygotic CF twin pairs shared significantly more nucleotide-identical clonotypes than unrelated CF individuals did. V usage most resembled the co-twin in 13 of 16 pairs.

J is TRBJ2-1 and V is TRBV10-3; 8 bases agree with TRBD1. The specimen sequenced was blood. This TCR derives from a boy younger than 18 with cystic fibrosis. The CDR3 DNA is TGTGCCATCAGTGAGTCTGGACAGGGCTACAATGAGCAGTTCTTC. This encodes CAISESGQGYNEQFF.